This TCR beta chain was recovered during a study of T cells in Graves' hyperthyroidism and ophthalmopathy. There are a few counts of this clonotype. Its target is unknown. Template material for amplifying TCR beta CDR3 regions consisted of RNA transcripts. The study used the HTBI primer set for a first-round RT-PCR of the TCR CDR3. TCRdb re-derived calls from the multiplex PCR reads in MiXCR, one entry per CDR3 protein. The sample consists of 300,000 to 450,000 distinct CDR3 sequences, around 25% of them appearing once. This CDR3 contains 14 residues. The V end lost 3 bases, the J end lost 0 bases, and 7 bases lay between the germline ends. Whole-study results and caveats: Most thyroid clonotypes with frequency above 0.001 were detected in blood.

The J gene is TRBJ2-3, the V gene TRBV12-3 or TRBV12-4; D is unclear. The sequencing input was blood. The clonotype was recovered from a man aged 45-60 years with Graves' hyperthyroidism. In nucleotides, the CDR3 is TGTGCCAGCAGTTTCGAGGATAGCACAGATACGCAGTATTTT. It is translated as CASSFEDSTDTQYF.